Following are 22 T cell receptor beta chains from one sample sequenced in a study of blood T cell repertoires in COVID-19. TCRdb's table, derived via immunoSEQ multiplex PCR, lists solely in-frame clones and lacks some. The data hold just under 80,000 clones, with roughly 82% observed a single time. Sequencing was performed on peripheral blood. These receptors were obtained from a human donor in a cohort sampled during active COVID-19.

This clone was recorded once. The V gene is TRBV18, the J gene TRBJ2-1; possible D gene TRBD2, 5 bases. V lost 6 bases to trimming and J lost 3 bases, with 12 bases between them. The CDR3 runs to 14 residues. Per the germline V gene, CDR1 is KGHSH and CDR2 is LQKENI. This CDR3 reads CASSGLQNYNEQFF. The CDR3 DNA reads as TGTGCCAGCTCCGGACTGCAAAACTACAATGAGCAGTTCTTC.

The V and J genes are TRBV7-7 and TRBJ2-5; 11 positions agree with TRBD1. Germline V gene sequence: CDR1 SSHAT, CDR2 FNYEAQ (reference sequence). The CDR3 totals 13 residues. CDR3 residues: CASGTGGIETQYF. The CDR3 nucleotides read TGTGCTAGCGGGACAGGGGGAATTGAGACCCAGTACTTC.

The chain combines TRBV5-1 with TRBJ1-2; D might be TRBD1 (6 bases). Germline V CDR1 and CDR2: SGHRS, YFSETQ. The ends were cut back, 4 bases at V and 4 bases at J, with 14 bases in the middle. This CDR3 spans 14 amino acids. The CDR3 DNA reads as TGCGCCAGCAGCCCCCCGGCGGGGGCCTATGGCTACACCTTC. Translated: CASSPPAGAYGYTF.

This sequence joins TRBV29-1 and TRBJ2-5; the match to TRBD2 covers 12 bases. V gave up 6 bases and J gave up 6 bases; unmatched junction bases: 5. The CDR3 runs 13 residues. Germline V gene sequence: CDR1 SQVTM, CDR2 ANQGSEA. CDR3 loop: CSVGTSGFQTQYF. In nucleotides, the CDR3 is TGCAGCGTGGGGACTAGCGGGTTCCAGACCCAGTACTTC.

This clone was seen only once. DNA for the CDR3: TGTGCCAATTCTCACCCACAGGGTACGATGAACACTGAAGCTTTCTTT. It is translated as CANSHPQGTMNTEAFF. The chain uses TRBV7-9 and TRBJ1-1; possibly TRBD1 for D (6 bases). CDR1 and CDR2 from the germline V gene are SEHNR and FQNEAQ (reference sequence). V lost 10 bases, J lost 0 bases, and 21 bases lay in between. This CDR3 contains 16 residues.

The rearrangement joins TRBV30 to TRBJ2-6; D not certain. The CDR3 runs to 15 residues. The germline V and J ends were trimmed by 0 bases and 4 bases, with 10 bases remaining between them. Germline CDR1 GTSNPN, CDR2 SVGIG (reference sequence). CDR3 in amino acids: CAWSVLSSGANVLTF. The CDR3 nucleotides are TGTGCCTGGAGTGTACTAAGCTCAGGGGCCAACGTCCTGACTTTC.

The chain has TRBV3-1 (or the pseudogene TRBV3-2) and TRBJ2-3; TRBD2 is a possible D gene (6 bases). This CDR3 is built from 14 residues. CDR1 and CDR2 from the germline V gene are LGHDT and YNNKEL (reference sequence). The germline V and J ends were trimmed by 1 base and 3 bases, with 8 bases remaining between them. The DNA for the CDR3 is TGTGCCAGCAGCCAAGCGGGACTTACAGATACGCAGTATTTT. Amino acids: CASSQAGLTDTQYF.

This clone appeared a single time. The CDR3: CASSLSGTGAGVYGYTF. The DNA for the CDR3 is TGTGCCAGCAGCTTGTCAGGAACAGGGGCAGGGGTTTATGGCTACACCTTC. This rearrangement joins TRBV5-6 to TRBJ1-2; 7 bases map to TRBD1. V shed 1 base and J 5 bases; nucleotides not matched to a gene: 14. The germline gives CDR1 SGHDT, CDR2 YYEEEE. The CDR3 totals 17 residues.

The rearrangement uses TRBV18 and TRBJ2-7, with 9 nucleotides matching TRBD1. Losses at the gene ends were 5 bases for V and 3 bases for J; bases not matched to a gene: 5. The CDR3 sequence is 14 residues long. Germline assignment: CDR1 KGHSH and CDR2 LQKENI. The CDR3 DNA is TGTGCCAGCTCAAGCTCGGGACAGGGCTACGAGCAGTACTTC. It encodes CASSSSGQGYEQYF.

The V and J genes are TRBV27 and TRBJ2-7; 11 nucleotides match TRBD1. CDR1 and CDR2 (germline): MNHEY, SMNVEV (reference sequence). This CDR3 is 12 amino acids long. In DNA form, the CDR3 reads TGTGCCAGCAGTTCGCACCGGACAGGGGGCACGGTC. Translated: CASSSHRTGGTV.

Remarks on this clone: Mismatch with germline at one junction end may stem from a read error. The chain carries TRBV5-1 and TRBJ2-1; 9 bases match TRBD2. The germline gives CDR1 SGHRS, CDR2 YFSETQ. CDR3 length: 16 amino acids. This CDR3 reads CASSLEGGRGYIEQFF. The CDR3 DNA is TGCGCCAGCAGCTTGGAAGGCGGGAGGGGGTACATTGAGCAGTTCTTC.

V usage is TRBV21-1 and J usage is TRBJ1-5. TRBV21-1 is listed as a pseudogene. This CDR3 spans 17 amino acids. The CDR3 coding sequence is TGTGCCAGCAGCAAACGAGGAGGGTTGGATAGCAATCAGCCCCAGCATTTT. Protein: CASSKRGGLDSNQPQHF.

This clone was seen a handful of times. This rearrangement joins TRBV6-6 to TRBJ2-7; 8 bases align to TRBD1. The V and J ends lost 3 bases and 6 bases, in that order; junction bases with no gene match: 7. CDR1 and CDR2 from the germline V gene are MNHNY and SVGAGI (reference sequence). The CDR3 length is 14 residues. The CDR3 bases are TGTGCCAGCAGTTATGGCCAGGGGGCATCCGAGCAGTACTTC. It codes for CASSYGQGASEQYF.

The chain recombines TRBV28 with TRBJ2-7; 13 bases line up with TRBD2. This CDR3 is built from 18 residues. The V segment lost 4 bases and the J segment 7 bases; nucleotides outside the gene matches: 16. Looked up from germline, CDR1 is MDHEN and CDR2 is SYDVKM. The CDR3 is CASSSPGLAGSSPGEQYF. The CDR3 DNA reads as TGTGCCAGCAGTTCCCCGGGACTAGCGGGATCAAGCCCAGGGGAGCAGTACTTC.

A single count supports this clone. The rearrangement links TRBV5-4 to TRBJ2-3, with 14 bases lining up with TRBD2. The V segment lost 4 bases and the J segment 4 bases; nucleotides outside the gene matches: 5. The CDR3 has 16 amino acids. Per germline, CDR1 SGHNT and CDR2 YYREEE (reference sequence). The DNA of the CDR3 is TGTGCCAGCAGCACGGGACTAGCGGGAGTCTCAGATACGCAGTATTTT. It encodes CASSTGLAGVSDTQYF.

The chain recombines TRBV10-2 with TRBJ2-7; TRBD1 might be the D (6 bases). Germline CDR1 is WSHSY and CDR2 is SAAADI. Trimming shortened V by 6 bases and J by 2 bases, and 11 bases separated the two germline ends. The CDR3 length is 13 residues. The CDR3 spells CASRTGSTYEQYF. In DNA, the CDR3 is TGCGCCAGCAGAACAGGGTCGACCTACGAGCAGTACTTC.

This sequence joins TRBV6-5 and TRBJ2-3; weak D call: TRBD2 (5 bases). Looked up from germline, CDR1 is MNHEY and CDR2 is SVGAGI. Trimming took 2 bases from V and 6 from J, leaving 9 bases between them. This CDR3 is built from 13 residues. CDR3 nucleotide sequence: TGTGCCAGCAGTTACACGGGGTCGGATACGCAGTATTTT. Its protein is CASSYTGSDTQYF.

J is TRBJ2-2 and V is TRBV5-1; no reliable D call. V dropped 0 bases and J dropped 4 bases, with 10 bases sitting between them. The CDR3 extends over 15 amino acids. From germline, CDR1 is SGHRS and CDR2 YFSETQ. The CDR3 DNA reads TGCGCCAGCAGCTTGGGACTTGGAATCACCGGGGAGCTGTTTTTT. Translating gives CASSLGLGITGELFF.

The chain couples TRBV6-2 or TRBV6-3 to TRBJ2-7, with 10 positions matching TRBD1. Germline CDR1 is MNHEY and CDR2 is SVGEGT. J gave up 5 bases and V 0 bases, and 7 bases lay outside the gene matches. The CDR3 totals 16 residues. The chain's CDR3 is CASSYSVRDRGHEQYF. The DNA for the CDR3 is TGTGCCAGCAGTTACTCAGTCCGGGACAGGGGCCACGAGCAGTACTTC.

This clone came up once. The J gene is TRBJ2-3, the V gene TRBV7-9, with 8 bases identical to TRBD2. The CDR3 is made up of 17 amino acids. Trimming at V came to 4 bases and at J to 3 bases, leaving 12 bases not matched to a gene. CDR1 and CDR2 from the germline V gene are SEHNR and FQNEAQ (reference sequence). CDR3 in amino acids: CASSSGLDGGVTDTQYF. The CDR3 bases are TGTGCCAGCAGCTCGGGCCTTGACGGGGGGGTGACAGATACGCAGTATTTT.

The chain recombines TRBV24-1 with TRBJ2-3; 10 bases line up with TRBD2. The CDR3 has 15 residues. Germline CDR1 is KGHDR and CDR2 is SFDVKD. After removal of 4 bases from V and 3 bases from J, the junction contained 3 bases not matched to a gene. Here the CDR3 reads CATSDPSGGTDTQYF. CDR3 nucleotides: TGTGCCACCAGTGACCCTAGCGGGGGAACAGATACGCAGTATTTT.

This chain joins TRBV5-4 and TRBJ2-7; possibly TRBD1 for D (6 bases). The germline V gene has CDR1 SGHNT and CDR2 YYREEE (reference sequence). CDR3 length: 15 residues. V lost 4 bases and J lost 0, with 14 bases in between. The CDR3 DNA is TGTGCCAGCAGCGTAGGGGGATCCAACTCCTACGAGCAGTACTTC. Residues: CASSVGGSNSYEQYF.